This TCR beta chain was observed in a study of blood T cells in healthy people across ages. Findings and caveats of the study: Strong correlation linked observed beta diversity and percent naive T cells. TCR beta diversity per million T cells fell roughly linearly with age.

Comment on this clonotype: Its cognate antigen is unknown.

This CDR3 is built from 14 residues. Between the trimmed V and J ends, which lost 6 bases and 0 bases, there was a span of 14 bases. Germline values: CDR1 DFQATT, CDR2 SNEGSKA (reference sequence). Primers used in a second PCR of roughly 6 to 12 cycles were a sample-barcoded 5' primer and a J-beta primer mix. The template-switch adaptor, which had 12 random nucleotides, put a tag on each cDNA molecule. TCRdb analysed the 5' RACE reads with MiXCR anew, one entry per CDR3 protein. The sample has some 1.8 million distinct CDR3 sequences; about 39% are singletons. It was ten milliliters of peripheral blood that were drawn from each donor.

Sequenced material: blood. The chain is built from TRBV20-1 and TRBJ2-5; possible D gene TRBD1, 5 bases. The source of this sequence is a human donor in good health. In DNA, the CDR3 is TGCAGTGCGGGAAGAGGACACCACCAAGAGACCCAGTACTTC. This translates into CSAGRGHHQETQYF.